The clone carrying this TCR beta chain was recorded a few times. As yet, its antigen is unknown. Deletions cut 5 bases from V and 3 bases from J, with 5 bases between. The CDR3 runs to 12 residues. CDR1 is MDHEN, CDR2 SYDVKM, per germline. Positive CCR7 selection of CD45RO-negative cells yielded the naive CD8 cells, and terminally differentiated effector memory CD45RA+ cells were excluded. The entry originates in a study of shared clonotypes between healthy human individuals. About the research overall: Those who served as donors were a couple of women and three men between the ages of 18 and 49. General study points: The sharing of 4.5% to 5.5% of naive CD4 clonotypes was seen across a handful of donors.

The table came from immunoSEQ multiplex PCR; TCRdb's copy has only in-frame clones and leaves some out. The top ten hold roughly 1.8% of the sample, which has roughly 2.1 million clones, 90% to 95% seen once. The chain employs TRBV28 and TRBJ1-5; D ambiguous. The sample comprised naive CD8+ T cells from PBMCs. This sequence originates from a man younger than 30 in good health. Some clones in this sample may be carry-over from other donors' samples. CDR3 loop: CASSVPNQPQHF. Here the CDR3 DNA reads TGTGCCAGCAGTGTACCCAATCAGCCCCAGCATTTT. Together with reference TRBV28 and TRBJ1-5, the CDR3 gives the full variable domain: DVKVTQSSRYLVKRTGEKVFLECVQDMDHENMFWYRQDPGLGLRLIYFSYDVKMKEKGDIPEGYSVSREKKERFSLILESASTNQTSMYLCASSVPNQPQHFGDGTRLSIL.